Following are 29 T cell receptor beta chains from one sample sequenced in a study of molecular identifiers for immune sequencing clone quantification. Using its own MiXCR run on the PCR reads, TCRdb lists one record per CDR3 protein. This sample carries about half a million distinct CDR3 sequences, 20% to 25% of them seen once, and the ten largest clones take roughly 0.81%. Specimen: naive CD8+ T cells from blood, with Jurkat cell RNA spiked in. Documented subset: FACS-sorted CD8+CD4-CCR7+CD45RA+ naive T cells. These receptors all come from a human donor in good health. Some libraries in this study had Jurkat cell RNA spiked in.

This clonotype appeared many times. V usage is TRBV4-1 and J usage is TRBJ1-1; TRBD1 might be the D (6 bases). From germline, CDR1 is MGHRA and CDR2 YSYEKL. The CDR3 has 14 residues. V lost 0 bases to trimming and J lost 5 bases, with 10 bases between them. CDR3 protein: CASSQEQGRTEAFF. DNA of the CDR3: TGCGCCAGCAGCCAAGAACAGGGAAGAACTGAAGCTTTCTTT.

The sample holds a few counts of this clonotype. This chain uses TRBV10-3 with TRBJ2-7; D remains ambiguous. Trimming stripped 0 bases from V and 2 bases from J, with 11 bases between. The CDR3 totals 15 residues. The germline gives CDR1 ENHRY, CDR2 SYGVKD. The CDR3 loop reads CAISESLQAAYEQYF. The CDR3 DNA reads as TGTGCCATCAGTGAGTCGTTGCAGGCTGCCTACGAGCAGTACTTC.

This clonotype came up a few times. The chain has TRBV27 and TRBJ2-7; D remains unclear. The CDR3 runs 14 residues. V lost 3 bases, J lost 6 bases, and 15 bases lay in between. Germline CDR1 MNHEY, CDR2 SMNVEV (reference sequence). CDR3: CASSLALQPGEQYF. CDR3 coding DNA: TGTGCCAGCAGTTTGGCACTACAACCCGGCGAGCAGTACTTC.

There are a few counts of this clonotype. The rearrangement uses TRBV27 and TRBJ2-5; TRBD1 matches 9 bases. The CDR3 is made up of 16 amino acids. Trimming took 6 bases from V and 4 from J; bases not matched to a gene: 12. CDR1 MNHEY and CDR2 SMNVEV come from the germline V gene (reference sequence). In DNA, the CDR3 is TGTGCCAGCAGACGAAAGGGACAGGGAGGTGCAGAGACCCAGTACTTC. Encoded protein: CASRRKGQGGAETQYF.

This clonotype has only a few counts. The chain has TRBV20-1 and TRBJ2-7, with a possible D match to TRBD2 (7 bases). CDR1 is DFQATT and CDR2 is SNEGSKA in the germline V gene (reference sequence). This CDR3 is built from 12 residues. V lost 4 bases to trimming and J lost 3 bases, with 10 bases between them. CDR3 DNA: TGCAGTGCTAAGCGGGGACACTACGAGCAGTACTTC. Its translation is CSAKRGHYEQYF.

This clonotype appeared a few times. V usage is TRBV6-2 or TRBV6-3 and J usage is TRBJ2-7; TRBD1 matches 9 bases. CDR1 is MNHEY and CDR2 is SVGEGT in the germline V gene. This CDR3 spans 14 amino acids. The junction had 7 bases not matched to a gene; V was cut back by 5 bases and J by 5 bases. CDR3 nucleotides: TGTGCCAGCAGTACCGGGACAGGGCCCCACGAGCAGTACTTC. Encoded protein: CASSTGTGPHEQYF.

As regards this clonotype: One base away lies a much larger clone, so this may be a sequencing read error. The rearrangement links TRBV24-1 to TRBJ2-3; perhaps D is TRBD1 or TRBD2 (7 bases each). Germline CDR1 KGHDR, CDR2 SFDVKD. This CDR3 has 17 residues. Trimming left V 3 bases short and J 2 bases short, with 17 bases between. In nucleotides, the CDR3 is TGTGCCACCAGTGATAGCGGGACAGAGGGAAACACAGATACGCAGTATTTT. Its translation: CATSDSGTEGNTDTQYF.

V gene TRBV7-6 combines with J gene TRBJ2-1, with 11 bases fitting TRBD2. J gave up 7 bases and V 2 bases, and 10 bases lay outside the gene matches. The length of the CDR3 is 17 residues. CDR1 and CDR2 (germline): SGHVS, FNYEAQ. In nucleotides, the CDR3 is TGTGCCAGCAGCTTATCCCGCGATAGCGGGAGGGGGAATGAGCAGTTCTTC. Protein sequence: CASSLSRDSGRGNEQFF.

This clonotype was recorded many times. The V gene is TRBV20-1, the J gene TRBJ2-7; D ambiguous. The CDR3 runs to 15 residues. Germline lookup yields CDR1 DFQATT and CDR2 SNEGSKA (reference sequence). Trimming stripped 0 bases from V and 0 bases from J, with 12 bases between. The CDR3 nucleotides are TGCAGTGCTAGAGATCTGCAGGAAAGCTCCTACGAGCAGTACTTC. Translated, it gives CSARDLQESSYEQYF.

This clonotype was observed many times. The chain employs TRBV12-3 or TRBV12-4 and TRBJ1-5; a possible D gene is TRBD1 (5 bases). This CDR3 is built from 13 residues. The V end was cut by 6 bases, the J end by 3 bases, with 9 bases between. Written as DNA, the CDR3 is TGTGCCAGCAGACCGGGACCCAATCAGCCCCAGCATTTT. Protein: CASRPGPNQPQHF.

The table lists this clonotype with many counts. The gene calls are TRBV29-1 and TRBJ1-1, with D tentatively TRBD1 (5 bases). Germline loops: CDR1 SQVTM, CDR2 ANQGSEA. The CDR3 covers 12 residues. Trimming left V 6 bases short and J 1 base short, with 9 bases between. For the CDR3, the DNA is TGCAGCGTGTCCCAGGGGAACACTGAAGCTTTCTTT. Its translation: CSVSQGNTEAFF.

There are a few counts of this clonotype. The DNA for the CDR3 is TGTGCCAGCAGCTTAGTTCAGGGCTGGTCGCCCCTCCACTTT. Residues: CASSLVQGWSPLHF. The chain employs TRBV7-9 and TRBJ1-6; the D gene is possibly TRBD1 (5 bases). Germline V gives CDR1 SEHNR, CDR2 FQNEAQ (reference sequence). Between the trimmed V and J ends, which lost 1 base and 13 bases, there was a span of 14 bases. The CDR3 is 14 residues long.

As for this clonotype: A read error may be the cause here, since a much bigger clone is one base away. The chain recombines TRBV7-9 with TRBJ1-1; unclear D gene. CDR1 is SEHNR and CDR2 is FQNEAQ in the germline V gene (reference sequence). Deletions cut 5 bases from V and 3 bases from J, with 13 bases between. The CDR3 sequence is 14 residues long. The CDR3 protein is CASSPVQEDTEAFF. CDR3 DNA sequence: TGTGCCAGCAGCCCCGTCCAGGAGGACACTGAAGCTTTCTTT. Full variable domain (rest looked up from reference TRBV7-9 and TRBJ1-1): DTGVSQNPRHKITKRGQNVTFRCDPISEHNRLYWYRQTLGQGPEFLTYFQNEAQLEKSRLLSDRFSAERPKGSFSTLEIQRTEQGDSAMYLCASSPVQEDTEAFFGQGTRLTVV.

This clonotype has ten or more counts. The rearrangement links TRBV11-2 to TRBJ2-3, with no clear D. Germline-derived CDR1 and CDR2 are SGHAT and FQNNGV. With 6 bases removed from V and 1 base from J, the gap between germline ends came to 20 bases. This CDR3 contains 17 residues. The CDR3: CASSRPSRITGTDTQYF. CDR3 DNA sequence: TGTGCCAGCAGTCGTCCCTCAAGGATTACAGGCACAGATACGCAGTATTTT. The full variable domain, completed using reference TRBV11-2 and TRBJ2-3, is EAGVAQSPRYKIIEKRQSVAFWCNPISGHATLYWYQQILGQGPKLLIQFQNNGVVDDSQLPKDRFSAERLKGVDSTLKIQPAKLEDSAVYLCASSRPSRITGTDTQYFGPGTRLTVL.

In this sample, this clonotype turned up many times. The rearrangement uses TRBV27 and TRBJ2-3; D is ambiguous. The CDR3 totals 13 residues. V lost 3 bases, J lost 4 bases, and 8 bases lay in between. The germline gives CDR1 MNHEY, CDR2 SMNVEV (reference sequence). CDR3 sequence reads: CASSLLEADTQYF. The DNA for the CDR3 is TGTGCCAGCAGTTTGCTGGAAGCAGATACGCAGTATTTT.

This clonotype was seen many times. The V call is TRBV5-1, the J call TRBJ1-1; 8 bases are a match to TRBD1. The CDR3 has 14 residues. The V segment lost 0 bases and the J segment 4 bases; nucleotides outside the gene matches: 2. Germline V gene sequence: CDR1 SGHRS, CDR2 YFSETQ. Written as DNA, the CDR3 is TGCGCCAGCAGCTTGGGACAGGGGATCACTGAAGCTTTCTTT. It is translated as CASSLGQGITEAFF.

Ten or more counts support this clonotype. Here the CDR3 DNA reads TGCGCCAGCAGCCAAGAATCCATGGACAGGGGGCTCTACGAGCAGTACTTC. Protein product: CASSQESMDRGLYEQYF. The V and J genes are TRBV4-3 and TRBJ2-7; 11 bases align to TRBD1. Looked up from germline, CDR1 is LGHNA and CDR2 is YSLEER. The CDR3 loop spans 17 amino acids. Trimming cost V 0 bases and J 3 bases; bases outside gene matches: 7.

This clonotype showed up just once. The J gene is TRBJ2-7, the V gene TRBV13, with D tentatively TRBD1 or TRBD2 (5 bases each). Germline V gives CDR1 PRHDT, CDR2 FYEKMQ (reference sequence). The CDR3 sequence is 12 residues long. V lost 3 bases and J 11 bases, leaving 14 bases between the germline ends. The CDR3: CASSLPEGCKYF. CDR3 bases: TGTGCCAGCAGCTTGCCAGAGGGGTGCAAGTACTTC.

V usage is TRBV7-9 and J usage is TRBJ1-2; possible D gene TRBD1, 5 bases. The CDR3 extends over 18 amino acids. The germline V and J ends were trimmed by 5 bases and 4 bases, with 26 bases remaining between them. CDR1 and CDR2 from the germline V gene are SEHNR and FQNEAQ (reference sequence). The CDR3 is CASSPVDSLEELRYGYTF. The DNA for the CDR3 is TGTGCCAGCAGCCCCGTCGACAGCCTGGAAGAACTACGCTATGGCTACACCTTC.

Ten or more counts support this clonotype. The V and J genes are TRBV27 and TRBJ2-4, with D unresolved. Germline V gene sequence: CDR1 MNHEY, CDR2 SMNVEV (reference sequence). V was clipped by 5 bases and J by 0 bases, with 17 bases between them. CDR3 length: 17 amino acids. The CDR3 DNA is TGTGCCAGCAGTCCATTAGGCGGAAAACTAGCCAAAAACATTCAGTACTTC. Translated, it gives CASSPLGGKLAKNIQYF.

This clonotype was seen at least ten times. The V call is TRBV7-9, the J call TRBJ2-3; D may be TRBD1 or TRBD2 (6 bases each). The CDR3 contains 16 residues. The V and J ends lost 6 bases and 3 bases respectively, with 19 bases between them. Germline V gene data show CDR1 as SEHNR and CDR2 as FQNEAQ (reference sequence). This CDR3 is CASSPWGAQPTDTQYF. CDR3 nucleotides: TGTGCCAGCAGTCCCTGGGGGGCCCAGCCGACAGATACGCAGTATTTT.

V gene TRBV24-1 combines with J gene TRBJ1-3, with 7 bases fitting TRBD1. This CDR3 is 13 amino acids long. J gave up 4 bases and V 7 bases, and 3 bases lay outside the gene matches. The germline V gene has CDR1 KGHDR and CDR2 SFDVKD. CDR3 sequence: CATSGTEGNTIYF. The CDR3 coding sequence is TGTGCCACCAGCGGGACAGAGGGAAACACCATATATTTT.

This sequence joins TRBV3-1 and TRBJ2-2; possibly TRBD2 for D (5 bases). Trimming removed 6 bases from V and 5 bases from J, with 22 bases in between. This CDR3 is 17 amino acids long. Germline V gene data show CDR1 as LGHDT and CDR2 as YNNKEL (reference sequence). The CDR3 sequence is CASSPTIVGVQTGELFF. CDR3 sequence (DNA): TGTGCCAGCAGTCCTACAATAGTGGGAGTACAGACCGGGGAGCTGTTTTTT. Variable domain in full (rest from reference TRBV3-1 and TRBJ2-2): DTAVSQTPKYLVTQMGNDKSIKCEQNLGHDTMYWYKQDSKKFLKIMFSYNNKELIINETVPNRFSPKSPDKAHLNLHINSLELGDSAVYFCASSPTIVGVQTGELFFGEGSRLTVL.

This clonotype was detected only a few times. The CDR3: CSVEDRATPYNEQFF. In nucleotides, the CDR3 is TGCAGCGTTGAAGATCGGGCTACCCCCTACAATGAGCAGTTCTTC. This sequence joins TRBV29-1 and TRBJ2-1; no reliable D call. V lost 0 bases and J 2 bases, leaving 11 bases between the germline ends. The CDR3 loop spans 15 amino acids. Germline CDR1 SQVTM, CDR2 ANQGSEA.

The V gene is TRBV27, the J gene TRBJ1-5; tentatively, D is TRBD1 (5 bases). The CDR3 totals 17 residues. Germline CDR1 reads MNHEY; CDR2 reads SMNVEV (reference sequence). V was cut by 5 bases and J by 1 base, with 18 bases left in between. In DNA form, the CDR3 reads TGTGCCAGCAGTAGTCAAGGGGACCATCCGAGCAATCAGCCCCAGCATTTT. Translation: CASSSQGDHPSNQPQHF.

As regards this clonotype: A much larger clone differs from this one at a single base, so this may be a read error. The J gene is TRBJ1-1, the V gene TRBV5-1; D ambiguous. Germline CDR1 and CDR2: SGHRS and YFSETQ. This CDR3 region has 14 residues. This chain's CDR3 is CASSWELMNTGAFF. Written as DNA, the CDR3 is TGCGCCAGCAGCTGGGAGCTTATGAACACTGGAGCTTTCTTT.

At least ten counts were recorded for this clonotype. The chain couples TRBV28 to TRBJ2-7, with a tentative D call TRBD1 (5 bases). V was trimmed by 2 bases and J by 2 bases, leaving 10 bases between them. The CDR3 extends over 14 amino acids. Germline V gene lookup returns CDR1 MDHEN and CDR2 SYDVKM. CDR3 in amino acids: CASSLRQGAYEQYF. In nucleotides, the CDR3 is TGTGCCAGCAGTTTAAGGCAGGGCGCCTACGAGCAGTACTTC.

For this clonotype: A read error may be the cause here, since a much bigger clone is one base away. The CDR3 protein is CTSLQGGEQYF. The CDR3 nucleotides read TGTACCAGCTTACAGGGGGGCGAGCAGTACTTC. J is TRBJ2-7 and V is TRBV6-6; TRBD1 agrees at 8 bases. This CDR3 is 11 amino acids long. Germline V lookup: CDR1 MNHNY, CDR2 SVGAGI (reference sequence).

As for this clonotype: A much bigger clone sits one base away, suggesting this may be a read error. The chain employs TRBV6-5 and TRBJ2-7, with TRBD1 identical over 11 bases. The V gene's germline CDR1 is MNHEY and CDR2 SVGAGI. The CDR3 consists of 14 residues. CDR3 coding DNA: TGTGCCGGCAGATCAGGGACAGGGGGCTACGAGCAGTACTTC. Its protein product is CAGRSGTGGYEQYF.